This T cell receptor (beta chain) was documented in a study of spatial heterogeneity in lung cancer. Overall study: Compared with alpha-chain sequences, beta-chain sequences were consistently detected in greater numbers. Whole-study results and caveats: Relative to follow-up, resection was when ubiquitous expanded tumor TCRs appeared more in blood.

Time point described: sample taken at primary tumor resection. Researchers sequenced whole RNA taken from tumor, nontumor lung or frozen PBMC without sorting. CDR3 length: 15 residues. Looked up from germline, CDR1 is MNHEY and CDR2 is SVGAGI. With 6 bases removed from V and 6 bases from J, the gap between germline ends came to 15 bases. TCRdb used MiXCR to reprocess the 5' RACE reads, holding one entry per CDR3 protein. The data contain about 4,400 distinct CDR3 sequences, approximately 35% of them seen just once; the ten biggest clones take up around 36%. A remark on this clonotype: Its antigen remains unidentified. Since it is a stray read in a library aimed at alpha chains, this beta chain has a size that is not meaningful.

This receptor was obtained from a male donor with early-stage non-small cell lung cancer. J is TRBJ2-6 and V is TRBV6-5; perhaps TRBD1 as D (5 bases). Sequencing used PBMCs, obtained at surgery. The CDR3 spells CASSQTAAVANVLTF. As DNA, the CDR3 is TGTGCCAGCAGCCAGACAGCTGCTGTGGCCAACGTCCTGACTTTC.